The source of this T cell receptor beta chain is a study of graft-versus-host responses after intestinal transplantation. At the level of the study: Recipients uniformly received anti-thymocyte globulin induction, followed by tacrolimus and steroids for 3 to 4 years. Findings and limits, study-wide: Declines in HvG clones occurring early post-transplant were associated with peak circulating GvH clone levels.

Researchers processed graft tissue to release intraepithelial and lamina propria lymphocytes. Method: immunoSEQ multiplex PCR; TCRdb's copy keeps in-frame clones and lacks some. Among more than 9,000 clones listed, just under 80% were seen once. For this clone: Its antigen remains unknown.

Trimming took 4 bases from V and 2 from J, leaving 15 bases between them. Germline loops: CDR1 MGHDK, CDR2 SYGVNS. The CDR3 is made up of 15 amino acids. Specimen: ileum tissue, collected roughly 530 days after intestinal transplant. V usage is TRBV25-1 and J usage is TRBJ2-7; a possible D gene is TRBD2 (7 bases). The TCR sequence derives from a human patient who received an intestinal transplant, so some T cells may come from the graft donor. The CDR3 DNA is TGTGCCAGCAGTGGGGGGGGGCGTACTACCTACGAGCAGTACTTC. Residues: CASSGGGRTTYEQYF.